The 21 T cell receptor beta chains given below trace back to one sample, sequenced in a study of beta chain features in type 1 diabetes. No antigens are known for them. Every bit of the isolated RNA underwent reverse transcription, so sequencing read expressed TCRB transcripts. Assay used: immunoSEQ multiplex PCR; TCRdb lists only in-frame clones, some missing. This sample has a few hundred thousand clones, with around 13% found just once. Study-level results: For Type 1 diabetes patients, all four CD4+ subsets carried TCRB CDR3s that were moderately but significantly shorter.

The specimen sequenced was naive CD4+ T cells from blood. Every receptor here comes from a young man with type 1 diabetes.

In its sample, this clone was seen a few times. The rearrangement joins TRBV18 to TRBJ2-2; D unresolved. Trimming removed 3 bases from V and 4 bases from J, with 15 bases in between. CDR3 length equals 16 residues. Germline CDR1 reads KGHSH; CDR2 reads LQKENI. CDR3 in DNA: TGTGCCAGCTCACCCACCTTGTTATCCGGCACCGGGGAGCTGTTTTTT. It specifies CASSPTLLSGTGELFF.

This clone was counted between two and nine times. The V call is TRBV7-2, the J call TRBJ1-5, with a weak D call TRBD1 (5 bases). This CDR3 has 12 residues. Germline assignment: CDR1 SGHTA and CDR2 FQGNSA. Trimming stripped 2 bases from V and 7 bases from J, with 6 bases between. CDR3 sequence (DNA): TGTGCCAGCAGCTTAAGACAGCAGCCCCAGCATTTT. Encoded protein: CASSLRQQPQHF.

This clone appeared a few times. As DNA, the CDR3 is TGTGCCTGGACCCGAACAAGGACTAGCGGGAGCTCCTACGAGCAGTACTTC. Residues: CAWTRTRTSGSSYEQYF. V usage is TRBV30 and J usage is TRBJ2-7; 13 bases fit TRBD2. CDR3 length: 17 residues. Unmatched junction bases numbered 9, after V lost 4 bases and J lost 0 bases. Germline CDR1 is GTSNPN and CDR2 is SVGIG (reference sequence).

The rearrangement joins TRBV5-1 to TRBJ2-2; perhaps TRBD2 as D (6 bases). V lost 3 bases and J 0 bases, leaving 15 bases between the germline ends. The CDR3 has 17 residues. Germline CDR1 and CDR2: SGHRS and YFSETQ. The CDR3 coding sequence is TGCGCCAGCAGCTCGATTAGGGACTCCGCGAACACCGGGGAGCTGTTTTTT. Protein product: CASSSIRDSANTGELFF. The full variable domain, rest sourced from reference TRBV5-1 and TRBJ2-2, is KAGVTQTPRYLIKTRGQQVTLSCSPISGHRSVSWYQQTPGQGLQFLFEYFSETQRNKGNFPGRFSGRQFSNSRSEMNVSTLELGDSALYLCASSSIRDSANTGELFFGEGSRLTVL.

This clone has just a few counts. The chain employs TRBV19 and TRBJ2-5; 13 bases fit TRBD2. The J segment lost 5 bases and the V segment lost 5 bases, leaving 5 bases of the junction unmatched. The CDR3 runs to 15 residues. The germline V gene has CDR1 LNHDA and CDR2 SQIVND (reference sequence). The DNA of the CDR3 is TGTGCCAGTAGTCCCAGGACTAGCGGGAGTGAGACCCAGTACTTC. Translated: CASSPRTSGSETQYF.

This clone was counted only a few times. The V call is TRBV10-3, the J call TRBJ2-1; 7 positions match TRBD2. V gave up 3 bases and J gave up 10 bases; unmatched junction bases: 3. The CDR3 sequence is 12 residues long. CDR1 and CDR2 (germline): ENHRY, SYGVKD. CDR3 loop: CAISELLAEQFF. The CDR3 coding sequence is TGTGCCATCAGTGAATTACTAGCGGAGCAGTTCTTC.

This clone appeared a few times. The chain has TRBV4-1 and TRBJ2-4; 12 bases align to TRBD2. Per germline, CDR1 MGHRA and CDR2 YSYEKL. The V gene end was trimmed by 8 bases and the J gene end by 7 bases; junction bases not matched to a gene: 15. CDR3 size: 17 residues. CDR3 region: CASSRGTSGRVGNIQYF. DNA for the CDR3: TGCGCCAGCTCTCGCGGGACTAGCGGGCGGGTTGGGAACATTCAGTACTTC.

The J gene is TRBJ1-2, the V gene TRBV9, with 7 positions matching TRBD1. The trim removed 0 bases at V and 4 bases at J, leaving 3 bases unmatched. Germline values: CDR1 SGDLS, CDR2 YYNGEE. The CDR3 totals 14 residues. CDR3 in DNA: TGTGCCAGCAGCGTAGGACAGGGACTCTATGGCTACACCTTC. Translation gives CASSVGQGLYGYTF.

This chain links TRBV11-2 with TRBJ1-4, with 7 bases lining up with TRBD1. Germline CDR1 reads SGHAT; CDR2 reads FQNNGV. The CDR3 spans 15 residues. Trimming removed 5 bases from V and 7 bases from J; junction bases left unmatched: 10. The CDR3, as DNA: TGTGCCAGCAGCCAAGGGTTGGCAGGGGGTGAAAAACTGTTTTTT. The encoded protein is CASSQGLAGGEKLFF.

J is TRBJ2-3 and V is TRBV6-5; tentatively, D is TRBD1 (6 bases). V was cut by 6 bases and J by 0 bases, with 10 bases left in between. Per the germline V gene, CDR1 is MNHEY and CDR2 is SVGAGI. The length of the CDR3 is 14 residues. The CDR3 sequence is CASRPQGSTDTQYF. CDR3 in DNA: TGTGCCAGCAGGCCCCAGGGGAGCACAGATACGCAGTATTTT.

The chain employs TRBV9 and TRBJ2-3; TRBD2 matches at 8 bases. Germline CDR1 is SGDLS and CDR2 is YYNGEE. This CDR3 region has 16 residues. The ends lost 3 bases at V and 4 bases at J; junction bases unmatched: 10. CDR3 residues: CASSGRGASGPDTQYF. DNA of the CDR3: TGTGCCAGCAGCGGGCGCGGGGCTAGCGGGCCAGATACGCAGTATTTT.

The CDR3 sequence: CASSEGTGMGEQYF. The CDR3 DNA reads TGTGCCAGCAGTGAAGGGACAGGAATGGGCGAGCAGTACTTC. This chain uses TRBV2 with TRBJ2-7; TRBD1 matches 7 bases. The CDR3 consists of 14 residues. V lost 1 base, J lost 6 bases, and 6 bases stayed unmatched. CDR1 and CDR2 (germline): SNHLY, FYNNEI.

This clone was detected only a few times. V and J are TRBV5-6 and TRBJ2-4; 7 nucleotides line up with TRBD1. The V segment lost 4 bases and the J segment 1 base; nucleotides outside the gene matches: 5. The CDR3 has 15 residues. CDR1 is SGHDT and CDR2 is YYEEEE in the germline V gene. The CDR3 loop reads CASSHPGQAKNIQYF. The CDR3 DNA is TGTGCCAGCAGCCATCCGGGACAGGCCAAAAACATTCAGTACTTC.

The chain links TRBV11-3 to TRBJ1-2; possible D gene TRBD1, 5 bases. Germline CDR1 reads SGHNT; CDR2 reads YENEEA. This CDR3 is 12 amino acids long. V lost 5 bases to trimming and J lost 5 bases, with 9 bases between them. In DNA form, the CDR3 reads TGTGCCAGCAGCCGAGCAGGGTATGGCTACACCTTC. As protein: CASSRAGYGYTF. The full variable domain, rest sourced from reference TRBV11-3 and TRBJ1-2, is EAGVVQSPRYKIIEKKQPVAFWCNPISGHNTLYWYLQNLGQGPELLIRYENEEAVDDSQLPKDRFSAERLKGVDSTLKIQPAELGDSAVYLCASSRAGYGYTFGSGTRLTVV.

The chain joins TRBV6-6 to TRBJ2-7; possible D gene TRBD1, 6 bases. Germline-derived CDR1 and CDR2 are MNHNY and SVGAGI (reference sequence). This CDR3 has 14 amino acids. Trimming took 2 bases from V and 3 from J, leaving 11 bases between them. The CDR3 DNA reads TGTGCCAGCAGTTACGGGGGCGGGTTCTACGAGCAGTACTTC. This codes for CASSYGGGFYEQYF.

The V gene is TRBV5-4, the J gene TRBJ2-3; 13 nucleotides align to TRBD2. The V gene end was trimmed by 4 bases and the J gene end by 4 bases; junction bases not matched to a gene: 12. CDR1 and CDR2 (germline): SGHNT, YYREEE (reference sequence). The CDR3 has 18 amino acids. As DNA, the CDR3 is TGTGCCAGCAGCGCGGGAACTAGCGGGGGGGCCTTCGCAGATACGCAGTATTTT. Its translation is CASSAGTSGGAFADTQYF.

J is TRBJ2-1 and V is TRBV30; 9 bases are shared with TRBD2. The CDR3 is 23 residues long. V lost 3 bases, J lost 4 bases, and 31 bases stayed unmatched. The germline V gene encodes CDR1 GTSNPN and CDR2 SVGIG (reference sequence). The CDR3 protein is CAWRGQSLTGTSYGAGGYNEQFF. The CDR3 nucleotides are TGTGCCTGGAGGGGACAGTCACTAACCGGGACTAGCTATGGGGCCGGGGGTTACAATGAGCAGTTCTTC.

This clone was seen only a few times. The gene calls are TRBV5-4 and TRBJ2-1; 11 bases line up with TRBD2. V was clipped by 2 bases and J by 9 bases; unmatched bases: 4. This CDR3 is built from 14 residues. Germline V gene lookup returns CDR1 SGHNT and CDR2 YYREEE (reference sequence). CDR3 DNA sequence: TGTGCCAGCAGCTTTCGGCTAGCGGGGGGTGAGCAGTTCTTC. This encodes CASSFRLAGGEQFF.

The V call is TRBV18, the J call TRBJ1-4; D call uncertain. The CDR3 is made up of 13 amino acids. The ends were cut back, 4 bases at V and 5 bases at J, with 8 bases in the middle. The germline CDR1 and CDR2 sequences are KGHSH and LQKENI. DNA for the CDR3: TGTGCCAGCTCACTCGGGATGAATGAAAAACTGTTTTTT. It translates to CASSLGMNEKLFF.

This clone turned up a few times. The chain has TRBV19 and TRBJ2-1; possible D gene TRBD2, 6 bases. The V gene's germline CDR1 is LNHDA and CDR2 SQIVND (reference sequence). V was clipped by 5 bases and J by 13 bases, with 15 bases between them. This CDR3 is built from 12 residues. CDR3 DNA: TGTGCCAGTAGTCTTGACCGGGACTCCCAGTTCTTC. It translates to CASSLDRDSQFF.

The chain's CDR3 is CASSAGAREGETQYF. The CDR3 DNA reads as TGTGCCAGCAGCGCCGGGGCTAGGGAGGGAGAGACCCAGTACTTC. V and J are TRBV9 and TRBJ2-5; TRBD2 aligns across 7 bases. The J segment lost 4 bases and the V segment lost 3 bases, leaving 9 bases of the junction unmatched. Germline V gene data show CDR1 as SGDLS and CDR2 as YYNGEE. This CDR3 spans 15 amino acids.